Reported below is one TCR beta chain. The target antigen is unknown. The data were obtained in a study of response to subunit inactivated influenza vaccine. Study-wide points: Few new T cells, the authors suggested, are recruited by each seasonal influenza vaccination.

The germline gives CDR1 DFQATT, CDR2 SNEGSKA (reference sequence). V dropped 5 bases and J dropped 6 bases, with 13 bases sitting between them. This CDR3 is 12 amino acids long. TCRdb re-called the RT-PCR reads with MiXCR, one entry per CDR3 protein. The sample records more than 600,000 distinct CDR3 sequences, 15% to 20% being singletons. The source material was PBMCs from blood, sampled more than 4 days after vaccination. The receptor's source is a man between 45 and 60 years old who received an inactivated influenza vaccine. The rearrangement joins TRBV20-1 to TRBJ1-1; D remains unclear. CDR3 amino acids: CSAPDNFAEAFF. As DNA, the CDR3 is TGCAGTGCTCCAGACAATTTCGCTGAAGCTTTCTTT.